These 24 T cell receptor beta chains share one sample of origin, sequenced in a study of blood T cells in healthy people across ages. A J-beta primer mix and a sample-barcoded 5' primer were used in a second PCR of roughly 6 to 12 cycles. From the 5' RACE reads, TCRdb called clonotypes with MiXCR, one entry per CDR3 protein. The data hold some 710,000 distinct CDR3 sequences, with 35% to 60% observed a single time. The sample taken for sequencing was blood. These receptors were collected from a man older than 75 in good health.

In DNA form, the CDR3 reads TGTGCCAGCAGTGAGTGGGACAGGGGCCGAGAGACCCAGTACTTC. Amino acid sequence: CASSEWDRGRETQYF. The chain uses TRBV6-1 and TRBJ2-5; 10 nucleotides match TRBD1. The CDR3 runs to 15 residues. V was clipped by 3 bases and J by 4 bases; unmatched bases: 5. Germline CDR1 and CDR2: MNHNS and SASEGT.

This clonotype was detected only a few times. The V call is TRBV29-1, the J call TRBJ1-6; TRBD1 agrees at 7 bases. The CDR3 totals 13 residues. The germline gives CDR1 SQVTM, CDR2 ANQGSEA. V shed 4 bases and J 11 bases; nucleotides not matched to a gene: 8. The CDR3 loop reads CSVGGTDKAPLHF. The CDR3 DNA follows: TGCAGCGTTGGCGGGACAGATAAAGCACCCCTCCACTTT.

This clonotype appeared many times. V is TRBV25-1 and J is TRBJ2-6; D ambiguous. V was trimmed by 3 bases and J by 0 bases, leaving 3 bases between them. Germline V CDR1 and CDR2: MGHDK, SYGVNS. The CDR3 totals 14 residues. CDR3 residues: CASSDNSGANVLTF. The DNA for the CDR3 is TGTGCCAGCAGTGACAACTCTGGGGCCAACGTCCTGACTTTC.

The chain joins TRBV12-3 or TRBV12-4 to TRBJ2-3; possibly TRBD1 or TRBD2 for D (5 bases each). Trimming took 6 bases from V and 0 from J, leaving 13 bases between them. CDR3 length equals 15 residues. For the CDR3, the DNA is TGTGCCAGCAGCCCTTTGGGGGATAGCACAGATACGCAGTATTTT. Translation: CASSPLGDSTDTQYF.

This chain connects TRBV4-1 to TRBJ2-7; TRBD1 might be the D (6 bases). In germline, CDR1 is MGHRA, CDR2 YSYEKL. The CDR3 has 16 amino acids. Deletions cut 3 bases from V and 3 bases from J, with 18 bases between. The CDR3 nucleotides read TGCGCCAGCAGCCAGAACCCCCAAGGACAGAACTACGAGCAGTACTTC. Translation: CASSQNPQGQNYEQYF.

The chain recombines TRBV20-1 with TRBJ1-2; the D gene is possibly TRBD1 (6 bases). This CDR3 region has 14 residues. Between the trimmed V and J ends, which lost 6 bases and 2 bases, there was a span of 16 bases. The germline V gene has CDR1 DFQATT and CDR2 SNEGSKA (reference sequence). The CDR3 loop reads CSARTQGRNYGYTF. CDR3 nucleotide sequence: TGCAGTGCCCGGACACAGGGACGCAACTATGGCTACACCTTC.

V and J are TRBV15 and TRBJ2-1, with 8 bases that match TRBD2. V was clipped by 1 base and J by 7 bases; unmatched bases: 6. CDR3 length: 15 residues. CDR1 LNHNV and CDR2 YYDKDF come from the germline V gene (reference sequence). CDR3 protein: CATSRGTSRRNEQFF. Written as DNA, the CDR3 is TGTGCCACCAGCAGAGGGACTAGCAGGAGGAATGAGCAGTTCTTC.

CDR3 coding DNA: TGCAGCACAAGGACTAGCGGGGACGAGCAGTACTTC. Translated, it gives CSTRTSGDEQYF. V is TRBV29-1 and J is TRBJ2-7; TRBD2 matches at 12 bases. Looked up from germline, CDR1 is SQVTM and CDR2 is ANQGSEA. V trimming: 8 bases; J trimming: 5 bases; junction bases outside the gene matches: 4. The CDR3 spans 12 residues.

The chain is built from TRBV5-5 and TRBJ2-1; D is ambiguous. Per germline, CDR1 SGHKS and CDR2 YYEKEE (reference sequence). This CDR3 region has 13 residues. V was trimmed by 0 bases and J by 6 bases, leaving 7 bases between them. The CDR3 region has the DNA TGTGCCAGCAGCTTGGGGCTTTCCAATGAGCAGTTCTTC. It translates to CASSLGLSNEQFF.

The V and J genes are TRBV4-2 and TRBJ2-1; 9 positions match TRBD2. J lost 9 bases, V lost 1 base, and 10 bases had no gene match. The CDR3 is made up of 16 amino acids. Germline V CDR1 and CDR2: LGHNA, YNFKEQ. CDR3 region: CASSQGVGGRALEQFF. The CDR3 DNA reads TGTGCCAGCAGCCAAGGTGTAGGCGGGAGGGCGCTTGAGCAGTTCTTC.

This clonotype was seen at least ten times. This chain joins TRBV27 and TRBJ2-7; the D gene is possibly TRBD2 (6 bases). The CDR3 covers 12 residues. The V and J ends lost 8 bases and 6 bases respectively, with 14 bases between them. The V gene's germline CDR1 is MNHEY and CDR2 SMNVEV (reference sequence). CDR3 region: CASSTVGGEQYF. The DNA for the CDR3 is TGTGCCAGCTCAACCGTCGGGGGCGAGCAGTACTTC.

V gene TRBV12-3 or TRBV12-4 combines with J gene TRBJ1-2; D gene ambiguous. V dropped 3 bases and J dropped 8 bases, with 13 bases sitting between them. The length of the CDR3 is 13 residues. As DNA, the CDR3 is TGTGCCAGCAGTTTTGCGGGCCAGAAGGGCTACACCTTC. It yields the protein CASSFAGQKGYTF.

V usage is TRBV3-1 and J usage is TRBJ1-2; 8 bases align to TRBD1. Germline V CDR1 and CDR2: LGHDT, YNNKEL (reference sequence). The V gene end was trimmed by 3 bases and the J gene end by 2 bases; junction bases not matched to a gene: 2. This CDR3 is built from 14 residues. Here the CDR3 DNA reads TGTGCCAGCAGCCACAGGGGGCTGAACTATGGCTACACCTTC. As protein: CASSHRGLNYGYTF.

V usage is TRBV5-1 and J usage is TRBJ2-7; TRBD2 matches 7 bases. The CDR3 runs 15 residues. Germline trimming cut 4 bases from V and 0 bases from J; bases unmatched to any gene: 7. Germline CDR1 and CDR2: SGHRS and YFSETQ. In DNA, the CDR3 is TGCGCCAGCAGCCCGGGAGCGGGGAGCTCCTACGAGCAGTACTTC. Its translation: CASSPGAGSSYEQYF.

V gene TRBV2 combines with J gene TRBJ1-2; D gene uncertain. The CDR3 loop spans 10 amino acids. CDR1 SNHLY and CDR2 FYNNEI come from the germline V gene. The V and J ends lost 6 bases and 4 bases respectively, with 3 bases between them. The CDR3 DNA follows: TGTGCCAGCAGCCTCTATGGCTACACCTTC. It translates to CASSLYGYTF.

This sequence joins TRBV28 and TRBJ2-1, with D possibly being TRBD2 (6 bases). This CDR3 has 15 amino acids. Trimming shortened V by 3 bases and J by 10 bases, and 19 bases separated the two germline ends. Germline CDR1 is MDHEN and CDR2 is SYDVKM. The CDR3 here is CASSFPGLSSYEQFF. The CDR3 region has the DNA TGTGCCAGCAGTTTTCCGGGACTGAGCTCCTACGAGCAGTTCTTC.

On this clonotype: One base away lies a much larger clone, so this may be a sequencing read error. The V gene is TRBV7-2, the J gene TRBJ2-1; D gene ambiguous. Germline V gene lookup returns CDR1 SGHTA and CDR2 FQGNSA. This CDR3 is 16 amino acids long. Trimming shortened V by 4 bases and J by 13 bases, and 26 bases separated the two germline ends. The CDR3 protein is CASSSTGGTLQETQFF. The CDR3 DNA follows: TGTGCCAGCAGCTCCACCGGCGGAACATTGCAAGAGACCCAGTTCTTC.

This CDR3 reads CASSSTTAISNYGYTF. CDR3 DNA: TGTGCCAGCAGTTCGACTACAGCGATTAGTAACTATGGCTACACCTTC. The chain joins TRBV27 to TRBJ1-2; the D is unclear. V was cut by 4 bases and J by 1 base, with 16 bases left in between. This CDR3 has 16 amino acids. Per germline, CDR1 MNHEY and CDR2 SMNVEV (reference sequence).

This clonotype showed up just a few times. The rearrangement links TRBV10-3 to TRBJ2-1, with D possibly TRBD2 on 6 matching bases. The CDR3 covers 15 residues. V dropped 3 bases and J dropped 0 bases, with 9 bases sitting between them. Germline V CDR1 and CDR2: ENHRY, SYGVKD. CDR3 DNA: TGTGCCATCAGTGAAGGACTAAGCTCCTACAATGAGCAGTTCTTC. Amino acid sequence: CAISEGLSSYNEQFF.

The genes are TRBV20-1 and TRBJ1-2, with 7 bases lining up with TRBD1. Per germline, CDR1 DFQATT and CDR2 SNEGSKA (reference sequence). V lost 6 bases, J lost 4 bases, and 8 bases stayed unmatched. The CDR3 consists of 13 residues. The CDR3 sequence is CSAAGQESYGYTF. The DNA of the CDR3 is TGCAGTGCGGCCGGACAGGAAAGCTATGGCTACACCTTC.

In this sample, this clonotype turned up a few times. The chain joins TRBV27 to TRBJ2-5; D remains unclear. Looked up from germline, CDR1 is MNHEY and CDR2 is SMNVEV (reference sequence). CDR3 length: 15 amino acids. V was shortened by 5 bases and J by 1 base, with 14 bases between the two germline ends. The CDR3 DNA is TGTGCCAGCAGTCCCCACGGAGAGTTCCAAGAGACCCAGTACTTC. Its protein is CASSPHGEFQETQYF.

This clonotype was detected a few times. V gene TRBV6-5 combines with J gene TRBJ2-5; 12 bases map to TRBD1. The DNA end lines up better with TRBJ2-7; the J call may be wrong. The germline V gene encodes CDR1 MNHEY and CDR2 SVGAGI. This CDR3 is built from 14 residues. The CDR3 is CASSRDRGLSEQYF. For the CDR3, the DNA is TGTGCCAGCAGCAGGGACAGGGGGCTGAGCGAGCAGTACTTC.

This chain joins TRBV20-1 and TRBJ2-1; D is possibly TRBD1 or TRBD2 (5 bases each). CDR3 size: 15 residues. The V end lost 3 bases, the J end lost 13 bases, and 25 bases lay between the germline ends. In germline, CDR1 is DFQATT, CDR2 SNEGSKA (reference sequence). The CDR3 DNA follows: TGCAGTGCTAGGGGGGTCGGACCTATGACGGAGACCCAGTTCTTC. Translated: CSARGVGPMTETQFF.

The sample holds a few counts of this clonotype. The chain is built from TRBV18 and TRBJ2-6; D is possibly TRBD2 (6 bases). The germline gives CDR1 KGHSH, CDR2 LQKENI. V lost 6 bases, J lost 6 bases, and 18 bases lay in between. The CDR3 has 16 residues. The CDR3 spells CASSLDRDSVANVLTF. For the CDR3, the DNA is TGTGCCAGCTCCCTCGACCGGGACTCGGTGGCCAACGTCCTGACTTTC.